The 10 T cell receptor beta chains below come from one sample, sequenced in a study of blood T cell repertoires in COVID-19. The table came from immunoSEQ multiplex PCR; TCRdb's copy has only in-frame clones and leaves some out. The data contain about 110,000 clones, about 88% of them singletons. The sample was peripheral blood. Receptor source: a woman aged 65 to 85 who had recovered from COVID-19.

The CDR3 sequence is CASSLAGKNEQYF. The CDR3 DNA follows: TGTGCCAGCAGTCTAGCGGGGAAGAACGAGCAGTACTTC. The chain joins TRBV28 to TRBJ2-7, with TRBD2 matching over 9 bases. The CDR3 is made up of 13 amino acids. The junction had 4 bases not matched to a gene; V was cut back by 5 bases and J by 5 bases. Germline-derived CDR1 and CDR2 are MDHEN and SYDVKM.

The chain recombines TRBV5-1 with TRBJ2-5; 7 nucleotides match TRBD2. This CDR3 is built from 15 residues. The ends lost 4 bases at V and 3 bases at J; junction bases unmatched: 9. CDR1 and CDR2 (germline): SGHRS, YFSETQ. CDR3 coding DNA: TGCGCCAGCAGCGTTGGACTAGGTTTCGAAGAGACCCAGTACTTC. The encoded protein is CASSVGLGFEETQYF.

The J gene is TRBJ1-4, the V gene TRBV5-1; D unresolved. The CDR3 is 15 residues long. The V end was cut by 1 base, the J end by 6 bases, with 13 bases between. From germline, CDR1 is SGHRS and CDR2 YFSETQ. Here the CDR3 reads CASSLFFLRDEKLFF. The CDR3 DNA sequence: TGCGCCAGCAGCTTGTTTTTCCTGAGGGATGAAAAACTGTTTTTT.

The chain recombines TRBV5-5 with TRBJ1-1; D is possibly TRBD1 (5 bases). Germline CDR1 is SGHKS and CDR2 is YYEKEE (reference sequence). The CDR3 consists of 15 residues. V was cut by 2 bases and J by 4 bases, with 15 bases left in between. CDR3 protein: CASSFWAGLGTEAFF. The DNA of the CDR3 is TGTGCCAGCAGCTTTTGGGCAGGGCTGGGCACTGAAGCTTTCTTT.

The chain joins TRBV29-1 to TRBJ2-3; 8 bases map to TRBD1. With V trimmed by 4 bases and J by 2 bases, 14 bases remained unmatched. CDR1 SQVTM and CDR2 ANQGSEA come from the germline V gene. The CDR3 is 17 amino acids. The CDR3, as DNA: TGCAGCGTTGTAGGACAGGGCGGGATCGGCGCCACAGATACGCAGTATTTT. Its translation: CSVVGQGGIGATDTQYF.

J is TRBJ2-5 and V is TRBV12-3 or TRBV12-4, with unresolved D. The CDR3 length is 11 residues. Trimming removed 6 bases from V and 4 bases from J, with 6 bases in between. CDR3 sequence (DNA): TGTGCCAGCAGCCGCGCAGAGACCCAGTACTTC. Translated: CASSRAETQYF.

The genes are TRBV19 and TRBJ2-3; D gene uncertain. In germline, CDR1 is LNHDA, CDR2 SQIVND (reference sequence). V was pared by 6 bases and J by 2 bases, with 9 bases between. The CDR3 consists of 13 residues. CDR3 loop: CASSDGYTDTQYF. For the CDR3, the DNA is TGTGCCAGTAGCGACGGGTACACAGATACGCAGTATTTT.

V gene TRBV28 combines with J gene TRBJ1-1; D remains unclear. Germline V gives CDR1 MDHEN, CDR2 SYDVKM. Trimming took off 4 bases at V and 2 bases at J, with 11 bases between the two ends. This CDR3 comprises 14 residues. The CDR3 reads CASSSTWLNTEAFF. The DNA for the CDR3 is TGTGCCAGCAGTTCGACTTGGCTAAACACTGAAGCTTTCTTT.

The chain links TRBV30 to TRBJ1-6; D is undetermined. The V end lost 2 bases, the J end lost 10 bases, and 12 bases lay between the germline ends. The CDR3 length is 13 residues. From germline, CDR1 is GTSNPN and CDR2 SVGIG (reference sequence). Here the CDR3 DNA reads TGTGCCTGGAGTAGGGAGGGCAGCTCACCCCTCCACTTT. It is translated as CAWSREGSSPLHF.

The V gene is TRBV5-1, the J gene TRBJ1-2; D unresolved. In germline, CDR1 is SGHRS, CDR2 YFSETQ. This CDR3 is built from 14 residues. The V and J ends lost 0 bases and 4 bases respectively, with 10 bases between them. The CDR3 nucleotides read TGCGCCAGCAGCTTGGGCAGTTCTTCCTATGGCTACACCTTC. Residues: CASSLGSSSYGYTF.